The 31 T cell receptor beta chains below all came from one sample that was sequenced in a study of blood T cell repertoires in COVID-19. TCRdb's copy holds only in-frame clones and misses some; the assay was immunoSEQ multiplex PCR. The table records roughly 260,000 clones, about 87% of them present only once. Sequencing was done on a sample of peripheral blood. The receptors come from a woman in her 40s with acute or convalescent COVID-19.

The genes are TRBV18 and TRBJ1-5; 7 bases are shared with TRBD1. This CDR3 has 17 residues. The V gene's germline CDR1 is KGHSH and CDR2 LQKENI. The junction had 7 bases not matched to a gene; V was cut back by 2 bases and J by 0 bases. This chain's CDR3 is CASSPRGQSNSNQPQHF. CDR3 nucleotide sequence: TGTGCCAGCTCACCAAGGGGACAGTCTAATAGCAATCAGCCCCAGCATTTT. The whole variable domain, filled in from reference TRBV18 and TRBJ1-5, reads NAGVMQNPRHLVRRRGQEARLRCSPMKGHSHVYWYRQLPEEGLKFMVYLQKENIIDESGMPKERFSAEFPKEGPSILRIQQVVRGDSAAYFCASSPRGQSNSNQPQHFGDGTRLSIL.

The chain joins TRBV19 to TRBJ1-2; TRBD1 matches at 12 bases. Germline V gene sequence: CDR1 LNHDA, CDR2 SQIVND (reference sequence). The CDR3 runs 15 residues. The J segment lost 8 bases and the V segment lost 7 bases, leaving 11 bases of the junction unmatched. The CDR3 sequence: CASTIFRDRGRGYTF. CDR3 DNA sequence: TGTGCCAGTACGATTTTCCGGGACAGGGGGCGAGGCTACACCTTC. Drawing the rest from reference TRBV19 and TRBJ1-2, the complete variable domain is DGGITQSPKYLFRKEGQNVTLSCEQNLNHDAMYWYRQDPGQGLRLIYYSQIVNDFQKGDIAEGYSVSREKKESFPLTVTSAQKNPTAFYLCASTIFRDRGRGYTFGSGTRLTVV.

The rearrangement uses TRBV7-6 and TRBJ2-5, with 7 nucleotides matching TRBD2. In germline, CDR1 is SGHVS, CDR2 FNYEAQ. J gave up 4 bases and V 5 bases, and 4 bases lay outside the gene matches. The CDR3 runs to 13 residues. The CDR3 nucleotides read TGTGCCAGCAGCGCGCGACTAGCAGAGACCCAGTACTTC. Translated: CASSARLAETQYF.

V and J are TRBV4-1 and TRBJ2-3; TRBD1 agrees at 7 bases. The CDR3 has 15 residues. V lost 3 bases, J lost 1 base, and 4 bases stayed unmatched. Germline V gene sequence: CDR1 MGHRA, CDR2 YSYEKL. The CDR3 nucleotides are TGCGCCAGCAGCCAGGCAGGGGGTCGCACAGATACGCAGTATTTT. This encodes CASSQAGGRTDTQYF.

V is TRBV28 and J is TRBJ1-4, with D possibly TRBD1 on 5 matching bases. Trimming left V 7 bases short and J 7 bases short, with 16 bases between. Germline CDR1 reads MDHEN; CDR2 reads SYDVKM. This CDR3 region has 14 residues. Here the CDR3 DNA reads TGTGCCAGCACCTCGGCGGGGAGGGGTGAAAAACTGTTTTTT. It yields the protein CASTSAGRGEKLFF. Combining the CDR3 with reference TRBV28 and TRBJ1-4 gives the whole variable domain DVKVTQSSRYLVKRTGEKVFLECVQDMDHENMFWYRQDPGLGLRLIYFSYDVKMKEKGDIPEGYSVSREKKERFSLILESASTNQTSMYLCASTSAGRGEKLFFGSGTQLSVL.

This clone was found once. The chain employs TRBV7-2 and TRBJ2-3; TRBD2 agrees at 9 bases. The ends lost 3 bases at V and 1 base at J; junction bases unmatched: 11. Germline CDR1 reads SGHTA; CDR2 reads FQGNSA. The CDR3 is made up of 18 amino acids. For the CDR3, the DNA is TGTGCCAGCAGCTTGACGCTAGCGGGACCTCTGGGCACAGATACGCAGTATTTT. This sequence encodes CASSLTLAGPLGTDTQYF.

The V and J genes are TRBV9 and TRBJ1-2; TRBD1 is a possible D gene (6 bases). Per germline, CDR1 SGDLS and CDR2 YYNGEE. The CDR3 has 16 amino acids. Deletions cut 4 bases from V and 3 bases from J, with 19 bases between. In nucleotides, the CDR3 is TGTGCCAGCAGCCTCACCCGACAGGACGAGGACTATGGCTACACCTTC. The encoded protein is CASSLTRQDEDYGYTF.

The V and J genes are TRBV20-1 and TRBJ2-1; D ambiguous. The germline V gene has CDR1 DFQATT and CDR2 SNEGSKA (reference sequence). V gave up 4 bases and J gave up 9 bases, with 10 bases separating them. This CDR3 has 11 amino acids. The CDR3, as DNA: TGCAGTGCTACAACAGCCAGTGAGCAGTTCTTC. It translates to CSATTASEQFF.

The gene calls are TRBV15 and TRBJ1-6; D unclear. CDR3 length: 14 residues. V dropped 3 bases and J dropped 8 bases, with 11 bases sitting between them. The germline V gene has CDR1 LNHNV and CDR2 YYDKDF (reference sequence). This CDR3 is CATSSRGLYSPLHF. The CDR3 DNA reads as TGTGCCACCAGCAGCCGCGGGCTCTATTCACCCCTCCACTTT.

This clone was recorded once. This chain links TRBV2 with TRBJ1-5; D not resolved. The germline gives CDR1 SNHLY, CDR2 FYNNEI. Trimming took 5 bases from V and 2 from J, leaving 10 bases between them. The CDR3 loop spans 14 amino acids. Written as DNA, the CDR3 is TGTGCCAGCAGTATCGGGCGGGGCAATCAGCCCCAGCATTTT. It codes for CASSIGRGNQPQHF.

CDR3 sequence reads: CATSDHTGGSGANVLTF. CDR3 sequence (DNA): TGTGCCACCAGTGACCATACAGGGGGCTCTGGGGCCAACGTCCTGACTTTC. The chain has TRBV24-1 and TRBJ2-6, with 8 bases aligning to TRBD1. With V trimmed by 4 bases and J by 0 bases, 4 bases remained unmatched. The CDR3 consists of 17 residues. The germline V gene has CDR1 KGHDR and CDR2 SFDVKD.

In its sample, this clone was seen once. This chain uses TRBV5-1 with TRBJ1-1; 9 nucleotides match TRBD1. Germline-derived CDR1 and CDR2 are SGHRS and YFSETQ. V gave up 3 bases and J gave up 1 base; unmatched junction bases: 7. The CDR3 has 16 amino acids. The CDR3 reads CASSSTGGVGNTEAFF. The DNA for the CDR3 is TGCGCCAGCAGCTCAACAGGGGGCGTTGGGAACACTGAAGCTTTCTTT.

Written as DNA, the CDR3 is TGTGCCAGCAGTGAAGCCGCCGCGGGGGGGCGGGAGACCCAGTACTTC. Residues: CASSEAAAGGRETQYF. This rearrangement joins TRBV6-1 to TRBJ2-5, with TRBD2 identical over 9 bases. V shed 0 bases, J shed 5 bases, and the junction held 7 bases outside the gene matches. The CDR3 extends over 16 amino acids. The V gene's germline CDR1 is MNHNS and CDR2 SASEGT.

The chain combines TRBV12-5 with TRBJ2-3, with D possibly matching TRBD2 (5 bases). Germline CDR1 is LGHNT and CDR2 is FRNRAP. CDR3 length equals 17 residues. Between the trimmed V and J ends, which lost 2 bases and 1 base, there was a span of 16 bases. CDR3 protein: CASGLPGTIRGTDTQYF. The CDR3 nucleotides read TGTGCTAGTGGTTTGCCGGGAACTATACGGGGCACAGATACGCAGTATTTT. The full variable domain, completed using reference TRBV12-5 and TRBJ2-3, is DARVTQTPRHKVTEMGQEVTMRCQPILGHNTVFWYRQTMMQGLELLAYFRNRAPLDDSGMPKDRFSAEMPDATLATLKIQPSEPRDSAVYFCASGLPGTIRGTDTQYFGPGTRLTVL.

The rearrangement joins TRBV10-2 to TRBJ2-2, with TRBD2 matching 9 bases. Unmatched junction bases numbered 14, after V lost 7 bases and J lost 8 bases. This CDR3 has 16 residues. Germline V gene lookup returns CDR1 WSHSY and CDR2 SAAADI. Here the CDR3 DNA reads TGCGCCAGCAACCTGGGACTAGCTAAAGGAGTTGGGGAGCTGTTTTTT. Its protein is CASNLGLAKGVGELFF.

In DNA, the CDR3 is TGTGCCAGCAGCTTGGCCCTCGGGACAGCTAACAACTATGGCTACACCTTC. Its protein is CASSLALGTANNYGYTF. The chain carries TRBV5-5 and TRBJ1-2; TRBD1 matches 7 bases. Germline lookup yields CDR1 SGHKS and CDR2 YYEKEE (reference sequence). This CDR3 spans 17 amino acids. V gave up 0 bases and J gave up 2 bases; unmatched junction bases: 10.

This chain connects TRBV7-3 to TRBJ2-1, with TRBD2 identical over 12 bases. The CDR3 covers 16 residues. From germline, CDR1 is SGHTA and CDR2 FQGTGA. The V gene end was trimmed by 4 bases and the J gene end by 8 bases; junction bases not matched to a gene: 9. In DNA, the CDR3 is TGTGCCAGCAGCTCAACAACTAGCGGGGGGCCCCATGAGCAGTTCTTC. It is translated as CASSSTTSGGPHEQFF.

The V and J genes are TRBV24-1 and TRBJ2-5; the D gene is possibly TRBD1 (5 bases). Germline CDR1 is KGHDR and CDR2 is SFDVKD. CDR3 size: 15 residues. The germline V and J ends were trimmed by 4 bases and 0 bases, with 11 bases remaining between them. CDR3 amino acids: CATSDRPTDQETQYF. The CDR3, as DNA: TGTGCCACCAGTGACCGACCGACAGACCAAGAGACCCAGTACTTC.

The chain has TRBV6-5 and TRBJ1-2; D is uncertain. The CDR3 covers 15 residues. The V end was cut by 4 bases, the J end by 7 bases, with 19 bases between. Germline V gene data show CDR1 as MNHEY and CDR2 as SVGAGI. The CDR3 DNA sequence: TGTGCCAGCAGTTCTAAGCGGGTACGAATCCCTGGCTACACCTTC. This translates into CASSSKRVRIPGYTF.

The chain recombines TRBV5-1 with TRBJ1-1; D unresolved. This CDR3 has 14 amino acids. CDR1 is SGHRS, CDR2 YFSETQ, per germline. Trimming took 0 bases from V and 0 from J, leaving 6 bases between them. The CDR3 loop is CASSLGDMNTEAFF. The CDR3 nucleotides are TGCGCCAGCAGCTTGGGCGATATGAACACTGAAGCTTTCTTT. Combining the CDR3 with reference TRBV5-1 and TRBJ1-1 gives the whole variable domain KAGVTQTPRYLIKTRGQQVTLSCSPISGHRSVSWYQQTPGQGLQFLFEYFSETQRNKGNFPGRFSGRQFSNSRSEMNVSTLELGDSALYLCASSLGDMNTEAFFGQGTRLTVV.

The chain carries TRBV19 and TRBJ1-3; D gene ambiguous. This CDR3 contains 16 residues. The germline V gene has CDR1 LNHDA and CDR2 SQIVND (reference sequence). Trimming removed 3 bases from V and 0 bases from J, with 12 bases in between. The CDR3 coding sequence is TGTGCCAGTAGTATTCGAGGCAGACTCTCTGGAAACACCATATATTTT. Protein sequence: CASSIRGRLSGNTIYF.

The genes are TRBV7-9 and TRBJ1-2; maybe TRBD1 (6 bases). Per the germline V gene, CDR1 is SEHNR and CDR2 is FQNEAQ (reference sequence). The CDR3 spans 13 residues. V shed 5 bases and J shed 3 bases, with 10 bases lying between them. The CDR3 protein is CASSRDTYYGYTF. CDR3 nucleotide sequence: TGTGCCAGCAGCCGGGACACATACTATGGCTACACCTTC.

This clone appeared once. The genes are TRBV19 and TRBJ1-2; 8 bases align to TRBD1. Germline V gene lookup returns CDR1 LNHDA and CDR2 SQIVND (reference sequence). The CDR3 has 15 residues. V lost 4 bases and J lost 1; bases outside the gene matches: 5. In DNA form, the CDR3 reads TGTGCCAGTAGTAGGTCGGGACAGGTTAACTATGGCTACACCTTC. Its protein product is CASSRSGQVNYGYTF.

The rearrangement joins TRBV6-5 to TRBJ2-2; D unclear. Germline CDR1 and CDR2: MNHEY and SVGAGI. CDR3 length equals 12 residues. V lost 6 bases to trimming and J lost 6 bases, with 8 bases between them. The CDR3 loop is CASSPFAGELFF. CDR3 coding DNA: TGTGCCAGCAGCCCCTTTGCCGGGGAGCTGTTTTTT.

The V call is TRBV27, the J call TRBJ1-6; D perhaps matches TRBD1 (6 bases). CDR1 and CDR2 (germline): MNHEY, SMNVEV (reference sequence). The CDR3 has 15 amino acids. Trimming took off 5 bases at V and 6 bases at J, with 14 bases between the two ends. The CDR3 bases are TGTGCCAGCAGTCCCGGGGGGCTTCCTAATTCACCCCTCCACTTT. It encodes CASSPGGLPNSPLHF.

The CDR3 DNA reads TGTGCCAGTATGGGGGGGCAATTTGGCCATACGCAGTATTTT. It specifies CASMGGQFGHTQYF. The J gene is TRBJ2-3, the V gene TRBV19, with D tentatively TRBD2 (7 bases). Germline CDR1 LNHDA, CDR2 SQIVND (reference sequence). V lost 7 bases and J 7 bases, leaving 18 bases between the germline ends. The CDR3 spans 14 residues.

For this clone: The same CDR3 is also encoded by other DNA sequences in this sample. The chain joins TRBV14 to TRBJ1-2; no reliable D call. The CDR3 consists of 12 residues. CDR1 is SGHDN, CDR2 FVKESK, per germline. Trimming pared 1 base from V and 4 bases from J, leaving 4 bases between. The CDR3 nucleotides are TGTGCCAGCAGCCAAGGGCCCTATGGCTACACCTTC. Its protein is CASSQGPYGYTF.

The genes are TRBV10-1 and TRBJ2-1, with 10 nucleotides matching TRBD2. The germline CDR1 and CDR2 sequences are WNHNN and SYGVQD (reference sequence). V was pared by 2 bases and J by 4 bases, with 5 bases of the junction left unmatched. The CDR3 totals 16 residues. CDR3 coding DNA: TGCGCCAGCAGTGAGAGTGGACTAGCGGAGTACAATGAGCAGTTCTTC. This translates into CASSESGLAEYNEQFF.

The CDR3 DNA reads as TGTGCCAGCAGTGACAGGGTCTCTGGAAACACCATATATTTT. Its translation is CASSDRVSGNTIYF. V gene TRBV6-1 combines with J gene TRBJ1-3; weak D call: TRBD1 (5 bases). The germline gives CDR1 MNHNS, CDR2 SASEGT. The CDR3 sequence is 14 residues long. V gave up 3 bases and J gave up 0 bases, with 6 bases separating them.

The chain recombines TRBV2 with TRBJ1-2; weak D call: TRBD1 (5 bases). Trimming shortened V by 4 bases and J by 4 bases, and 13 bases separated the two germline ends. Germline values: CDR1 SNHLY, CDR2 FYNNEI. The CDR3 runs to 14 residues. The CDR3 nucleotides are TGTGCCAGCAGTGTACGACAGCGCTCCTATGGCTACACCTTC. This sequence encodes CASSVRQRSYGYTF.

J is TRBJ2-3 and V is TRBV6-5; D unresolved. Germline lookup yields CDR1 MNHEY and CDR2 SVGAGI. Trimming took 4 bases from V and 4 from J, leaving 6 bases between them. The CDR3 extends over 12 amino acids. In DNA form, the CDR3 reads TGTGCCAGCAGTTCCCAGGCAGATACGCAGTATTTT. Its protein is CASSSQADTQYF.